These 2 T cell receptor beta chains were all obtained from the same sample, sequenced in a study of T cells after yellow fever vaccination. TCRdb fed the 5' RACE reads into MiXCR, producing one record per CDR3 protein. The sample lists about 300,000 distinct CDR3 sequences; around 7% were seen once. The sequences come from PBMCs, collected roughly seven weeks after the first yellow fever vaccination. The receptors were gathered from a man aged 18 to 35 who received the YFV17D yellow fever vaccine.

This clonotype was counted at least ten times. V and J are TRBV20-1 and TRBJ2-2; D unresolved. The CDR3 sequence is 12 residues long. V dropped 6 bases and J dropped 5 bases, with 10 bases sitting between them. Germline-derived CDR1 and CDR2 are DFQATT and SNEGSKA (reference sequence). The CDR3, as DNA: TGCAGTGCCCCGGAAGTAACCGGGGAGCTGTTTTTT. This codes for CSAPEVTGELFF.

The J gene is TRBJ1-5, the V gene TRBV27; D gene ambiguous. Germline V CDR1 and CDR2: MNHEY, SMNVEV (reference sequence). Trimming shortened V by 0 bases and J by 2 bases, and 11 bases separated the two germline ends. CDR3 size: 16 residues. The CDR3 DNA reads TGTGCCAGCAGTTTATCACCGGTATCCGGCAATCAGCCCCAGCATTTT. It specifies CASSLSPVSGNQPQHF.